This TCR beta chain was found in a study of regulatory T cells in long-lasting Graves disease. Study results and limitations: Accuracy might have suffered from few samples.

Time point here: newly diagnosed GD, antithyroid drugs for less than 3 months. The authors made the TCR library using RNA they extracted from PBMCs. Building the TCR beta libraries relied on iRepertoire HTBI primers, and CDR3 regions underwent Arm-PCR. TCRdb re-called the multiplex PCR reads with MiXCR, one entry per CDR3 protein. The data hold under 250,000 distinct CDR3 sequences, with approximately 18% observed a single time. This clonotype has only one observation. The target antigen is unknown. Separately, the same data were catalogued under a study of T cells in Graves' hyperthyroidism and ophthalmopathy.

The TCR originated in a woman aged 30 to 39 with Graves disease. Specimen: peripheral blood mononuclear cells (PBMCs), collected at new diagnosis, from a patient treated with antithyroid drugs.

CDR3 in amino acids: CASSPRGQGSTDTQYF. The CDR3, as DNA: TGTGCCAGCAGCCCACGGGGACAGGGATCCACAGATACGCAGTATTTT. The chain combines TRBV28 with TRBJ2-3; 9 bases line up with TRBD1. CDR1 is MDHEN, CDR2 SYDVKM, per germline. Trimming took 6 bases from V and 2 from J; bases not matched to a gene: 9. The CDR3 has 16 amino acids.